This T cell receptor beta chain is drawn from a study of CXCR3-negative and CXCR3-positive naive CD8 T cells. UMI labels and 5' RACE were used to prepare the TRB cDNA libraries. TCRdb re-analyzed the 5' RACE reads; it lists each CDR3 protein once, without DNA. Seen in this sample are approximately 70,000 distinct CDR3 sequences; the ten most common clones hold 1.5%. Per the germline V gene, CDR1 is SQVTM and CDR2 is ANQGSEA. The CDR3 is 11 residues long. The clonotype was recovered from a human donor in good health. Some clones in this sample may be carry-over from other donors' samples. The rearrangement uses TRBV29-1 and TRBJ2-2. What was sequenced was naive CXCR3- CD8+ T cells from blood. Documented subset: CD45RO-CCR7+CD27+CD95- naive CD8+ T cells lacking CXCR3 (TNR3-). The CDR3 reads CSVLRAGELFF.